This is a list of T cell receptor beta chains from one sample in a study of cytomegalovirus exposure and HLA in healthy donors. The data were produced by immunoSEQ multiplex PCR, yet TCRdb's version contains in-frame clones alone and is incomplete. Its table records approximately 80,000 clones. The source material was PBMCs. These receptor sequences come from a woman aged 25 to 39 in good health and CMV-seronegative. CDR3s include the opening cysteine and the closing phenylalanine or tryptophan. The D gene is left open where the match is weak.

j_call | v_call | d_call | cdr3_nt | cdr3_aa
TRBJ1-2 | TRBV10-2 | NA | TGCGCCAGCACCGGACAGATGGGTGGCTACACCTTC | CASTGQMGGYTF
TRBJ1-1 | TRBV15 | NA | TGTGCCACCAGCAGGGCCGGGGGAGGTAGCACTGAAGCTTTCTTT | CATSRAGGGSTEAFF
TRBJ2-3 | TRBV2 | TRBD1 | TGTGCCAGCGGGACAGGGATAACAGATACGCAGTATTTT | CASGTGITDTQYF
TRBJ2-1 | TRBV27 | TRBD2 | TGTGCCAGCAGTATGAGCGGGAGGTGGTCGGGGCGGGTACAGAAGCAGTTCTTC | CASSMSGRWSGRVQKQFF
TRBJ2-7 | TRBV7-9 | NA | TGTGCCAGCAGCCTCGGACAGGATCGACTAGTCGAGCAGTACTTC | CASSLGQDRLVEQYF
TRBJ2-3 | TRBV5-8 | NA | TGTGCCAGCAGCTCACAGAGCGGTTACACAGATACGCAGTATTTT | CASSSQSGYTDTQYF
TRBJ2-1 | TRBV11-2 | TRBD2 | TGTGCCAGCAGCATAACCCTACTAGCGGGAGCCTGGGATGAGCAGTTCTTC | CASSITLLAGAWDEQFF
TRBJ1-2 | TRBV5-6 | NA | TGTGCCAGCAGATCGAATTCCCAGGGAAGCTTAAATGGCTACACCTTC | CASRSNSQGSLNGYTF
TRBJ2-7 | TRBV18 | NA | TGTGCCAGCTCACCCGCGGGGAGTAACTACGAGCAGTACTTC | CASSPAGSNYEQYF
TRBJ2-1 | TRBV6-1 | TRBD2 | TGTGCCAGCAAGGCGGGGGGTCCCAATGAGCAGTTCTTC | CASKAGGPNEQFF
TRBJ1-1 | TRBV5-5 | NA | TGTGCCAGCAGCGGGGGGGTCCTGTCGGGAACTGAAGCTTTCTTT | CASSGGVLSGTEAFF
TRBJ2-7 | TRBV5-1 | TRBD2 | TGCGCCAGCAGCTTGCTAGCGGCCAGCTACGAGCAGTACTTC | CASSLLAASYEQYF
TRBJ2-3 | TRBV5-1 | NA | TGCGCCAGCAGCTTCAGGGGTTCCCTTACTAGCACAGATACGCAGTATTTT | CASSFRGSLTSTDTQYF
TRBJ1-6 | TRBV5-1 | NA | TGCGCCAGCAGCTTGCATCAAATACAGGGAAATAATTCACCCCTCCACTTT | CASSLHQIQGNNSPLHF
TRBJ1-2 | TRBV30 | NA | TGTGCCTGGAGTCCTAGGACTGCTTCTAACTATGGCTACACCTTC | CAWSPRTASNYGYTF
TRBJ1-2 | TRBV6-1 | TRBD1 | TGTGCCAGCAGTGGGACAGGGGGGGTTAGATCCTACTATGGCTACACCTTC | CASSGTGGVRSYYGYTF